The clone carrying this T cell receptor (beta chain) was detected only once. Source study methods: Estimation of nucleated cell counts was performed using reference gene primer amplification. The protocol was immunoSEQ multiplex PCR, while the TCRdb copy is restricted to in-frame clones and leaves out a portion. V and J calls and clone size are copied from that table; D and trimming were computed from the DNA. The sample consists of hundreds of thousands of clones, approximately 86% of them appearing once. This entry is derived from a study of blood T cell repertoires in COVID-19. About the study: T cells, B-cell-depleted T cells, or PBMCs supplied cDNA or gDNA.

Per germline, CDR1 SGHRS and CDR2 YFSETQ. V dropped 4 bases and J dropped 3 bases, with 13 bases sitting between them. This CDR3 comprises 15 residues. The chain combines TRBV5-1 with TRBJ1-4; D gene unclear. Material for sequencing was peripheral blood. This clonotype was sampled from a man aged 55 to 69 with acute or convalescent COVID-19. The CDR3 region is CASSRGDGPNEKLFF. CDR3 bases: TGCGCCAGCAGCCGAGGCGATGGTCCTAATGAAAAACTGTTTTTT.